The 27 T cell receptor beta chains reported below all come from one sample, sequenced in a study of T cells expressing NK-cell markers. One entry per CDR3 protein, without DNA, is what TCRdb gives after re-calling the 5' RACE reads. The sample has about 460,000 distinct CDR3 sequences; the top ten hold 1.4%. Sequencing was done on a sample of blood T cells: a sorted CD56 or NKG2C T cell subset, CD4+ or CD8+ T cells, or bulk PBMC T cells (not recorded which). The receptors originated from a woman aged 45-59 years in good health.

This chain uses TRBV7-9 with TRBJ2-2; TCRdb outputs TRBD1, but without DNA this stays unchecked. Looked up from germline, CDR1 is SEHNR and CDR2 is FQNEAQ (reference sequence). The CDR3 sequence is 14 residues long. The CDR3 reads CASSRGTNTGELFF.

The chain recombines TRBV12-3 or TRBV12-4 with TRBJ1-1; absent DNA, TCRdb's TRBD1 call cannot be checked. The CDR3 is made up of 11 amino acids. The CDR3 spells CASTRKQEAFF.

The V and J genes are TRBV5-1 and TRBJ2-7. The V gene's germline CDR1 is SGHRS and CDR2 YFSETQ. This CDR3 has 14 residues. This chain's CDR3 is CASSLGTGRYEQYF. Supplemented by reference TRBV5-1 and TRBJ2-7, the full variable domain reads KAGVTQTPRYLIKTRGQQVTLSCSPISGHRSVSWYQQTPGQGLQFLFEYFSETQRNKGNFPGRFSGRQFSNSRSEMNVSTLELGDSALYLCASSLGTGRYEQYFGPGTRLTVT.

CDR3 region: CASSPDRAETQYF. V and J are TRBV11-3 and TRBJ2-5; no DNA is available, so the TRBD1 call from TCRdb remains unchecked. CDR3 length equals 13 residues. Germline values: CDR1 SGHNT, CDR2 YENEEA. Full variable domain (rest looked up from reference TRBV11-3 and TRBJ2-5): EAGVVQSPRYKIIEKKQPVAFWCNPISGHNTLYWYLQNLGQGPELLIRYENEEAVDDSQLPKDRFSAERLKGVDSTLKIQPAELGDSAVYLCASSPDRAETQYFGPGTRLLVL.

This chain links TRBV2 with TRBJ2-7. CDR3 length: 11 amino acids. The V gene's germline CDR1 is SNHLY and CDR2 FYNNEI. CDR3 sequence: CASSRISEQYF.

The chain links TRBV20-1 to TRBJ2-7. The CDR3 covers 13 residues. CDR1 is DFQATT, CDR2 SNEGSKA, per germline (reference sequence). The CDR3 here is CSARDRVSSEQYF.

V usage is TRBV7-8 and J usage is TRBJ2-1. CDR1 and CDR2 from the germline V gene are SGHVS and FQNEAQ. The length of the CDR3 is 11 residues. CDR3 sequence: CASRGNNEQFF. Full variable domain (outside the CDR3, taken from reference TRBV7-8 and TRBJ2-1): GAGVSQSPRYKVAKRGQDVALRCDPISGHVSLFWYQQALGQGPEFLTYFQNEAQLDKSGLPSDRFFAERPEGSVSTLKIQRTQQEDSAVYLCASRGNNEQFFGPGTRLTVL.

The chain carries TRBV12-3 or TRBV12-4 and TRBJ1-1; there is no DNA to check the TCRdb D call of TRBD1. CDR3 size: 17 residues. The CDR3 loop reads CASSLYFGQARGTEAFF.

V is TRBV24-1 and J is TRBJ2-3; with no DNA, the TCRdb D assignment of TRBD2 cannot be verified. The CDR3 length is 17 residues. CDR1 KGHDR and CDR2 SFDVKD come from the germline V gene. The CDR3 sequence: CATSGIEGLAGADTQYF.

V usage is TRBV5-1 and J usage is TRBJ2-2; as DNA is missing, the TRBD2 call by TCRdb cannot be tested. Germline loops: CDR1 SGHRS, CDR2 YFSETQ. CDR3 size: 16 residues. The CDR3 loop reads CASSRTTGGGTGELFF.

The genes are TRBV6-5 and TRBJ1-3. The CDR3 has 13 residues. In germline, CDR1 is MNHEY, CDR2 SVGAGI. This chain's CDR3 is CASSDLPGSTIYF.

The rearrangement joins TRBV29-1 to TRBJ1-1; with no DNA, the TCRdb D assignment of TRBD1 cannot be verified. The CDR3 consists of 13 residues. CDR1 and CDR2 (germline): SQVTM, ANQGSEA. The CDR3 reads CSASGQGITEAFF.

V usage is TRBV11-2 and J usage is TRBJ2-2; the D call of TRBD2 rests on TCRdb alone, since no DNA is present to check it. This CDR3 region has 17 residues. CDR1 and CDR2 from the germline V gene are SGHAT and FQNNGV. Here the CDR3 reads CASSLGTSGRKTGELFF.

This chain links TRBV4-1 with TRBJ2-3; checking the TCRdb D call of TRBD1 is not possible without DNA. This CDR3 comprises 15 residues. CDR1 and CDR2 (germline): MGHRA, YSYEKL. CDR3 amino acids: CASSQRGGNTDTQYF.

The chain combines TRBV25-1 with TRBJ2-7; the TCRdb D gene call, TRBD1, has no DNA to confirm it. Germline V gene lookup returns CDR1 MGHDK and CDR2 SYGVNS. The CDR3 extends over 13 amino acids. The chain's CDR3 is CASSKTGSYEQYF.

The rearrangement links TRBV6-1 to TRBJ1-4; lacking DNA, the TRBD1 call made by TCRdb goes unchecked. CDR3 size: 14 residues. The V gene's germline CDR1 is MNHNS and CDR2 SASEGT. CDR3 in amino acids: CAITPGAFNEKLFF.

J is TRBJ2-2 and V is TRBV6-5; TCRdb indicates TRBD2, and absent DNA this call remains unverified. CDR3 length equals 20 residues. Germline CDR1 reads MNHEY; CDR2 reads SVGAGI. CDR3 protein: CASSYSNRGLGSGYTGELFF.

The chain combines TRBV12-3 or TRBV12-4 with TRBJ2-2; TCRdb names TRBD2, which stays unverified in the absence of DNA. The CDR3 is 16 amino acids. The CDR3 reads CASSPRMAGYHGELFF.

This chain uses TRBV7-2 with TRBJ2-1. Germline lookup yields CDR1 SGHTA and CDR2 FQGNSA. The CDR3 runs 11 residues. CDR3 residues: CASSWFGEQFF. Filled out from reference TRBV7-2 and TRBJ2-1, the complete variable domain reads GAGVSQSPSNKVTEKGKDVELRCDPISGHTALYWYRQSLGQGLEFLIYFQGNSAPDKSGLPSDRFSAERTGGSVSTLTIQRTQQEDSAVYLCASSWFGEQFFGPGTRLTVL.

The V call is TRBV20-1, the J call TRBJ2-1. Germline-derived CDR1 and CDR2 are DFQATT and SNEGSKA (reference sequence). The CDR3 contains 14 residues. Here the CDR3 reads CSARGRPPYNEQFF.

V and J are TRBV10-2 and TRBJ2-5. Germline lookup yields CDR1 WSHSY and CDR2 SAAADI. The CDR3 extends over 12 amino acids. CDR3 residues: CASSGTQETQYF.

V is TRBV7-9 and J is TRBJ1-1. The germline CDR1 and CDR2 sequences are SEHNR and FQNEAQ (reference sequence). The CDR3 covers 13 residues. The CDR3 loop reads CASSLSVQSEAFF.

The rearrangement joins TRBV15 to TRBJ2-1; TCRdb proposes TRBD2, but this gene call is untestable without DNA. In germline, CDR1 is LNHNV, CDR2 YYDKDF (reference sequence). The CDR3 consists of 16 residues. CDR3 residues: CATSRELAGVINEQFF.

V usage is TRBV7-6 and J usage is TRBJ2-1; lacking DNA, the TRBD2 call made by TCRdb goes unchecked. Germline V gene sequence: CDR1 SGHVS, CDR2 FNYEAQ. This CDR3 region has 18 residues. The CDR3 sequence is CASRATGTSGREDNEQFF.

V usage is TRBV21-1 and J usage is TRBJ2-7. TRBV21-1 is deemed a pseudogene. This CDR3 has 14 amino acids. The chain's CDR3 is CASSKSYPSYEQYF.

CDR3 in amino acids: CAASPRIPGNTIYF. V is TRBV28 and J is TRBJ1-3; no DNA is available, so the TRBD1 call from TCRdb remains unchecked. This CDR3 region has 14 residues. Per the germline V gene, CDR1 is MDHEN and CDR2 is SYDVKM.

J is TRBJ2-2 and V is TRBV2; absent DNA, TCRdb's TRBD1 call cannot be checked. Germline CDR1 reads SNHLY; CDR2 reads FYNNEI. The CDR3 is 18 amino acids. CDR3 residues: CASSEESWGAPLTGELFF.